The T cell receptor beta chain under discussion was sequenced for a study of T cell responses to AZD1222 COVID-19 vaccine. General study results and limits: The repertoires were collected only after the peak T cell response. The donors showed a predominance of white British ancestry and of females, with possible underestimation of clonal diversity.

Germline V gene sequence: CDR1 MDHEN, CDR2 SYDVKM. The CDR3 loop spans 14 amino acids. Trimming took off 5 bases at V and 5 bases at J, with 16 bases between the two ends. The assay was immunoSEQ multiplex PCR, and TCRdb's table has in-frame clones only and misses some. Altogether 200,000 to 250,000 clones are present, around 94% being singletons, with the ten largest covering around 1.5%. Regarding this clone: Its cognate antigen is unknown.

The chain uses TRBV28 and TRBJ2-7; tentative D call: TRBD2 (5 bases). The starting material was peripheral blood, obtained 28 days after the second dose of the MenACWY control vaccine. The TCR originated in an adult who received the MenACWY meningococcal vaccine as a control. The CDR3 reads CASSPFFGSDEQYF. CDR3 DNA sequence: TGTGCCAGCAGTCCCTTTTTTGGGAGCGACGAGCAGTACTTC.